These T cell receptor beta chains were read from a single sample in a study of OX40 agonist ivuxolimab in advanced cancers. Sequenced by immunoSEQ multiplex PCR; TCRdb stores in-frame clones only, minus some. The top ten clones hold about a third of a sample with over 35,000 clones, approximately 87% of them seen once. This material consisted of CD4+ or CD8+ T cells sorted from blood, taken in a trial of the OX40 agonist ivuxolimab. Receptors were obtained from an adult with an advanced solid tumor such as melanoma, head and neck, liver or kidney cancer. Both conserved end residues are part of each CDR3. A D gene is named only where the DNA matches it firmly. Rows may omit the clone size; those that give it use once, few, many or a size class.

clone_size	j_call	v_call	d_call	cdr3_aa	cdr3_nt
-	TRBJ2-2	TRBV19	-	CASSTDRSGELFF	TGTGCCAGTAGTACCGACAGGTCCGGGGAGCTGTTTTTT
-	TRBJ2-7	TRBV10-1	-	CASSERRGLAYEQYF	TGCGCCAGCAGTGAGCGCAGAGGCCTGGCCTACGAGCAGTACTTC
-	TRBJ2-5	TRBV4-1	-	CASNLRGSETQYF	TGCGCCAGCAACCTTAGGGGGTCGGAGACCCAGTACTTC
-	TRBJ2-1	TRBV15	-	CATQPRPDAHNEQFF	TGTGCCACCCAACCTCGCCCCGACGCACACAATGAGCAGTTCTTC
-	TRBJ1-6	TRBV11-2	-	CASSPRGALINSPLHF	TGTGCCAGCAGCCCGCGGGGGGCCCTGATTAATTCACCCCTCCACTTT
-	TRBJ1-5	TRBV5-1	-	CASSLTGDSNQPQHF	TGCGCCAGCAGCTTGACGGGGGATAGCAATCAGCCCCAGCATTTT
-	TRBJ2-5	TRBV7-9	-	CASSGTQGETQYF	TGTGCCAGCAGCGGGACCCAGGGGGAGACCCAGTACTTC
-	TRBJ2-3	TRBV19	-	CASSTGPQGTDTQYF	TGTGCCAGTAGCACAGGACCCCAGGGGACAGATACGCAGTATTTT
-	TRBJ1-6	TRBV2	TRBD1	CASETGDNSPLHF	TGTGCCAGTGAGACAGGGGACAATTCACCCCTCCACTTT
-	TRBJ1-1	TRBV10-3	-	CAISDGTLNTEAFF	TGTGCCATCAGTGACGGGACACTGAACACTGAAGCTTTCTTT
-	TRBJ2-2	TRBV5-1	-	CASSSPGVVRRAGELFF	TGCGCCAGCAGCTCCCCGGGTGTCGTCAGACGGGCCGGGGAGCTGTTTTTT
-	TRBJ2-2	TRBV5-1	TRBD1	CASSLGTGNTGELFF	TGCGCCAGCAGCTTGGGGACAGGGAACACCGGGGAGCTGTTTTTT
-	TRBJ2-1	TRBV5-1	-	CASSFSLSGGHEQFF	TGCGCCAGCAGCTTCTCCCTCAGTGGAGGCCATGAGCAGTTCTTC
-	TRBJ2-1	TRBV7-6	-	CASSKILGEQFF	TGTGCCAGCAGCAAAATTTTGGGTGAGCAGTTCTTC
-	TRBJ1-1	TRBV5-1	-	CASSLAGPTGTEAFF	TGCGCCAGCAGCTTGGCTGGGCCCACAGGCACTGAAGCTTTCTTT
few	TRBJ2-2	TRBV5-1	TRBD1	CASSFSGGGTGELFF	TGCGCCAGCAGCTTTTCAGGGGGCGGTACCGGGGAGCTGTTTTTT
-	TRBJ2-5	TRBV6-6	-	CASSYEVKRGTQYF	TGTGCCAGCAGTTACGAGGTCAAACGGGGGACCCAGTACTTC
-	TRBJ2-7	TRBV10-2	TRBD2	CASRIGTSGTEQYF	TGCGCCAGTCGAATCGGGACTAGCGGGACCGAGCAGTACTTC
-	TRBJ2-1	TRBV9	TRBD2	CASSVGTSVSYNEQFF	TGTGCCAGCAGCGTAGGCACTAGCGTCTCCTACAATGAGCAGTTCTTC
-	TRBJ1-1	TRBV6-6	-	CASSYLGNTEAFF	TGTGCCAGCAGTTACCTCGGGAACACTGAAGCTTTCTTT
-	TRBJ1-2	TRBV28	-	CASSLPSMRVDGYTF	TGTGCCAGCAGCCTCCCTTCAATGCGTGTCGATGGCTACACCTTC
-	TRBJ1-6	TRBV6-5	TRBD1	CASSYTDRGFSPLHF	TGTGCCAGCAGTTACACCGACAGGGGGTTTTCACCCCTCCACTTT
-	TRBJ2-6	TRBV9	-	CASRGSGANVLTF	TGTGCCAGCAGAGGCTCTGGGGCCAACGTCCTGACTTTC
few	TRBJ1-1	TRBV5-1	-	CASSLGRPNTEAFF	TGCGCCAGCAGCTTGGGACGGCCGAACACTGAAGCTTTCTTT
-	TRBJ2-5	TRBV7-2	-	CASSLVSVIAGQETQYF	TGTGCCAGCAGCTTAGTCTCAGTGATAGCTGGCCAAGAGACCCAGTACTTC
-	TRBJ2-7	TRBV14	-	CASSQTGASYEQYF	TGTGCCAGCAGCCAAACGGGAGCTAGCTACGAGCAGTACTTC
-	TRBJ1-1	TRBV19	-	CASRTLKRGPNTEAFF	TGTGCCAGTAGAACCTTAAAGCGGGGACCAAACACTGAAGCTTTCTTT
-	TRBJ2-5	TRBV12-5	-	CASRGAKYQETQYF	TGTGCTAGCAGGGGGGCGAAGTACCAAGAGACCCAGTACTTC
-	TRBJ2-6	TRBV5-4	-	CASSQASGANVLTF	TGTGCCAGCAGCCAAGCGTCTGGGGCCAACGTCCTGACTTTC
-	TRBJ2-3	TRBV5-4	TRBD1	CASSLARQGGADTQYF	TGTGCCAGCAGCTTGGCCCGACAGGGCGGCGCAGATACGCAGTATTTT
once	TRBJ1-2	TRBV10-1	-	CASSETPTGVNGYTF	TGCGCCAGCAGTGAGACACCGACAGGAGTCAATGGCTACACCTTC
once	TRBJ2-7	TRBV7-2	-	CASSRDLEEQYF	TGTGCCAGCAGCCGGGACCTGGAAGAGCAGTACTTC
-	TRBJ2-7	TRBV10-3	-	CAISRDAPWEQYF	TGTGCCATTTCTAGGGACGCCCCGTGGGAGCAGTACTTC
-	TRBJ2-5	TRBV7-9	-	CASSLALQETQYF	TGTGCCAGCAGCTTAGCACTGCAAGAGACCCAGTACTTC
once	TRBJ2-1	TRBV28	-	CASSSQGLNPHEQFF	TGTGCCAGCAGTTCCCAGGGCCTTAACCCCCATGAGCAGTTCTTC
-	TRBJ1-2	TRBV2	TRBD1	CASNRQGADYGYTF	TGTGCCAGCAATAGACAGGGGGCTGACTATGGCTACACCTTC
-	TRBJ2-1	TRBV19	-	CASSQEQAFYNEQFF	TGTGCCAGTAGTCAAGAGCAGGCCTTCTACAATGAGCAGTTCTTC
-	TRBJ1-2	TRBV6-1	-	CASSERAGDWGYGYTF	TGTGCCAGCAGTGAAAGGGCGGGGGATTGGGGCTATGGCTACACCTTC
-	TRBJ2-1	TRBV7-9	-	CASSLPGLNEQFF	TGTGCCAGCAGCCTCCCGGGCCTTAATGAGCAGTTCTTC
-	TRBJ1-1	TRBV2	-	CASTSAGGTEAFF	TGTGCCAGCACCAGCGCGGGGGGGACTGAAGCTTTCTTT
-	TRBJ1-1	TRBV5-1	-	CASSFSGTEAFF	TGCGCCAGCAGCTTTTCGGGAACTGAAGCTTTCTTT
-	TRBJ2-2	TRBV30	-	CAWRKDAGTGELFF	TGTGCCTGGAGAAAGGACGCAGGGACCGGGGAGCTGTTTTTT
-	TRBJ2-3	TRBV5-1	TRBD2	CASSSGGGADTQYF	TGCGCCAGCAGCTCGGGCGGGGGGGCAGATACGCAGTATTTT
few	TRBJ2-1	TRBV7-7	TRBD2	CASSLGLAGGDNEQFF	TGTGCTAGCAGCTTAGGACTAGCGGGGGGAGACAATGAGCAGTTCTTC
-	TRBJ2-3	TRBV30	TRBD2	CAWRSPLAGGADTQYF	TGTGCCTGGAGGTCCCCTTTAGCGGGGGGAGCAGATACGCAGTATTTT
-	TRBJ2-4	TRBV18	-	CASSPGGEDIQYF	TGTGCCAGCTCACCAGGCGGGGAGGACATTCAGTACTTC
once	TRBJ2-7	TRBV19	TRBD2	CANPTSGSYEQYF	TGTGCCAACCCAACTAGCGGCTCCTACGAGCAGTACTTC
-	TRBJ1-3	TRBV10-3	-	CAISESSRDGNTIYF	TGTGCCATCAGTGAGTCTTCTCGGGATGGAAACACCATATATTTT